This TCR beta chain was captured by sequencing in a study of CXCR3-negative and CXCR3-positive naive CD8 T cells. Among CD8+ T cells, naive ones were CD45RO-CCR7+CD27+CD95-. Researchers prepared the TRB cDNA libraries using 5' RACE with UMI labels. TCRdb processed the 5' RACE reads again and assigns one entry to each CDR3 protein, with no DNA. Its listing shows just over 60,000 distinct CDR3 sequences. The germline gives CDR1 SGHDN, CDR2 FVKESK. This CDR3 is 13 amino acids long. This receptor was identified in a human donor in good health. Some clones in this sample may be carry-over from other donors' samples. The specimen sequenced was naive CXCR3- CD8+ T cells from blood. The subset is: CD45RO-CCR7+CD27+CD95- naive CD8+ T cells lacking CXCR3 (TNR3-). The V call is TRBV14, the J call TRBJ2-7. The chain's CDR3 is CASSQGVPYEQYF. The full variable domain, in which reference TRBV14 and TRBJ2-7 provide the parts outside the CDR3, is EAGVTQFPSHSVIEKGQTVTLRCDPISGHDNLYWYRRVMGKEIKFLLHFVKESKQDESGMPNNRFLAERTGGTYSTLKVQPAELEDSGVYFCASSQGVPYEQYFGPGTRLTVT.